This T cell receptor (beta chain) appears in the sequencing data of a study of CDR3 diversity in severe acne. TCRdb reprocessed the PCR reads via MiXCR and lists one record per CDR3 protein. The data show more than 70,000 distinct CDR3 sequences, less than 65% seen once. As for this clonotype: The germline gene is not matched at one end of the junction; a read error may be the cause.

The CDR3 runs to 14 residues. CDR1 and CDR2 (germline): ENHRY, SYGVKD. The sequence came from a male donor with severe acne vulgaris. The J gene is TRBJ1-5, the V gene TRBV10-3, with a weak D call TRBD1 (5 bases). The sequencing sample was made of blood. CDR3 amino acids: CASSEVPGNQPQHF. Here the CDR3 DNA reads TGTGCCAGCAGTGAAGTGCCAGGGAACCAGCCCCAGCATTTT.